One and the same sample provided the 21 T cell receptor beta chains below, sequenced in a study of blood T cells in healthy people across ages. Primers used in a second PCR of roughly 7 to 11 cycles were a sample-barcoded 5' primer and a J-beta primer mix. TCRdb fed the 5' RACE reads into MiXCR, producing one record per CDR3 protein. In the table there are about 800,000 distinct CDR3 sequences, about 46% of which are singletons. The sequenced sample was blood. The source is a man aged 80 or over in good health.

There are a few counts of this clonotype. This chain connects TRBV20-1 to TRBJ2-1; D unresolved. From germline, CDR1 is DFQATT and CDR2 SNEGSKA (reference sequence). The CDR3 runs to 11 residues. The V and J ends lost 2 bases and 7 bases respectively, with 6 bases between them. The CDR3 DNA sequence: TGCAGTGCTAGACACCGAAATGAGCAGTTCTTC. This encodes CSARHRNEQFF.

The chain joins TRBV24-1 to TRBJ2-7; maybe TRBD1 (6 bases). CDR3 length: 14 amino acids. Germline V gene sequence: CDR1 KGHDR, CDR2 SFDVKD. Deletions cut 7 bases from V and 0 bases from J, with 12 bases between. CDR3 protein: CATRHRENSYEQYF. DNA of the CDR3: TGTGCCACCAGACACAGGGAAAACTCCTACGAGCAGTACTTC.

V usage is TRBV30 and J usage is TRBJ2-1; D unresolved. CDR1 is GTSNPN and CDR2 is SVGIG in the germline V gene (reference sequence). V lost 2 bases, J lost 7 bases, and 6 bases lay in between. The CDR3 totals 11 residues. The CDR3 sequence: CAWSSQNEQFF. The CDR3, as DNA: TGTGCCTGGAGTTCACAGAATGAGCAGTTCTTC.

The chain employs TRBV27 and TRBJ2-1; D tentatively reads TRBD1 or TRBD2 (6 bases each). From germline, CDR1 is MNHEY and CDR2 SMNVEV (reference sequence). CDR3 size: 15 residues. V lost 5 bases to trimming and J lost 7 bases, with 18 bases between them. This CDR3 reads CASSHGGGLYNEQFF. DNA of the CDR3: TGTGCCAGCAGTCACGGTGGGGGGCTCTATAATGAGCAGTTCTTC.

This chain links TRBV12-3 or TRBV12-4 with TRBJ2-1; 9 bases are a match to TRBD1. The CDR3 is made up of 15 amino acids. V dropped 5 bases and J dropped 6; count of bases not matched to a gene: 8. The CDR3 here is CASSATGGVGNEQFF. CDR3 DNA: TGTGCCAGCAGTGCGACAGGGGGAGTAGGCAATGAGCAGTTCTTC.

This clonotype was counted a few times. The chain has TRBV4-3 and TRBJ2-4; the D call may be TRBD1 or TRBD2 (5 bases each). TRBJ2-7 explains the end of the DNA better; the J call may be wrong. CDR1 is LGHNA, CDR2 YSLEER, per germline. CDR3 length: 17 residues. CDR3 nucleotides: TGCGCCAGCAGCCAAGATGTGGTTGGGACCTGGGGCGTCGAGCAGTACTTC. Amino acid sequence: CASSQDVVGTWGVEQYF.

As for this clonotype: Germline and junction disagree at one end, which may indicate a read error. This chain links TRBV27 with TRBJ2-1, with 7 bases identical to TRBD1. Germline lookup yields CDR1 MNHEY and CDR2 SMNVEV (reference sequence). The length of the CDR3 is 18 residues. The CDR3: CVSSPTSINRDRYNEQFF. CDR3 DNA sequence: TGTGTCAGCAGTCCCACTTCTATAAATAGGGACAGATACAATGAGCAGTTCTTC.

This clonotype was found a few times. J is TRBJ2-3 and V is TRBV28; weak D call: TRBD1 (5 bases). Per germline, CDR1 MDHEN and CDR2 SYDVKM. Trimming took 4 bases from V and 4 from J, leaving 12 bases between them. The CDR3 runs to 14 residues. DNA of the CDR3: TGTGCCAGCAGTTCAGGGAACTCCGCAGATACGCAGTATTTT. Protein product: CASSSGNSADTQYF.

This clonotype was seen many times. The V and J genes are TRBV27 and TRBJ2-7, with D possibly TRBD1 on 5 matching bases. Germline lookup yields CDR1 MNHEY and CDR2 SMNVEV (reference sequence). Trimming stripped 5 bases from V and 0 bases from J, with 11 bases between. The CDR3 extends over 14 amino acids. The DNA of the CDR3 is TGTGCCAGCAGTGCGCAGGGCGCCTCCTACGAGCAGTACTTC. Its protein is CASSAQGASYEQYF.

Of note for this clonotype: Its ends do not fully match the called genes, so a read error is possible. The rearrangement joins TRBV12-3 or TRBV12-4 to TRBJ2-3; D is perhaps TRBD1 (5 bases). The CDR3 loop spans 15 amino acids. CDR3 residues: CASSSGRRGTDMQYF. The CDR3 DNA sequence: TGTGCCAGCAGTTCTGGCAGAAGGGGCACAGATATGCAGTATTTT.

This clonotype was found many times. The rearrangement uses TRBV20-1 and TRBJ2-5, with D perhaps matching TRBD2 (5 bases). V was clipped by 7 bases and J by 3 bases, with 9 bases between them. The CDR3 is 11 residues long. Germline loops: CDR1 DFQATT, CDR2 SNEGSKA (reference sequence). This CDR3 is CSVTGKETQYF. CDR3 sequence (DNA): TGCAGTGTGACGGGAAAAGAGACCCAGTACTTC.

J is TRBJ1-5 and V is TRBV20-1, with TRBD1 identical over 10 bases. V dropped 0 bases and J dropped 4; count of bases not matched to a gene: 3. The CDR3 totals 15 residues. From germline, CDR1 is DFQATT and CDR2 SNEGSKA (reference sequence). CDR3 sequence (DNA): TGCAGTGCTAGAGATACGGGACAGGGGAATCAGCCCCAGCATTTT. The encoded protein is CSARDTGQGNQPQHF.

This clonotype has a handful of counts. The gene calls are TRBV29-1 and TRBJ2-2; 8 bases match TRBD2. V lost 2 bases and J lost 7; bases outside the gene matches: 3. CDR1 SQVTM and CDR2 ANQGSEA come from the germline V gene. CDR3 length: 13 amino acids. CDR3 in amino acids: CSVEPGGGGELFF. In DNA form, the CDR3 reads TGCAGCGTTGAACCGGGAGGGGGCGGGGAGCTGTTTTTT.

The rearrangement uses TRBV6-5 and TRBJ2-3; D ambiguous. Trimming took off 6 bases at V and 0 bases at J, with 10 bases between the two ends. The germline V gene has CDR1 MNHEY and CDR2 SVGAGI. CDR3 length: 14 amino acids. CDR3 DNA: TGTGCCAGCAGCCGACGAAGAAGCACAGATACGCAGTATTTT. The encoded protein is CASSRRRSTDTQYF.

This clonotype was seen a handful of times. The chain combines TRBV29-1 with TRBJ2-3, with TRBD2 identical over 12 bases. Trimming took 6 bases from V and 0 from J; bases not matched to a gene: 7. The CDR3 has 16 amino acids. The germline CDR1 and CDR2 sequences are SQVTM and ANQGSEA. The chain's CDR3 is CSVGGLAGGSTDTQYF. The CDR3 nucleotides are TGCAGCGTGGGGGGACTAGCGGGTGGTAGCACAGATACGCAGTATTTT.

This clonotype was seen a few times. The chain links TRBV7-2 to TRBJ2-3; TRBD2 aligns across 9 bases. Germline-derived CDR1 and CDR2 are SGHTA and FQGNSA. V shed 7 bases, J shed 6 bases, and the junction held 14 bases outside the gene matches. The CDR3 runs to 16 residues. CDR3 nucleotides: TGTGCCAGCACCCTCTCTCGGGCGGGAGGGGCCGATACGCAGTATTTT. This encodes CASTLSRAGGADTQYF.

This clonotype occurred a few times. Being one base from a much bigger clone, this may be a read error. The rearrangement links TRBV20-1 to TRBJ2-1; TRBD2 matches 11 bases. Germline V gives CDR1 DFQATT, CDR2 SNEGSKA (reference sequence). This CDR3 contains 16 residues. J lost 1 base, V lost 6 bases, and 8 bases had no gene match. The DNA of the CDR3 is TGCAGTGCCAAGGGACTAGCGGAAGTTTCCTACAATGAGCAGTTCTTC. Translating it yields CSAKGLAEVSYNEQFF.

This chain uses TRBV12-3 or TRBV12-4 with TRBJ1-2, with a tentative D call TRBD1 (6 bases). Trimming left V 2 bases short and J 0 bases short, with 10 bases between. The CDR3 extends over 15 amino acids. DNA of the CDR3: TGTGCCAGCAGTTTATTCAGGGGCGCTAACTATGGCTACACCTTC. It is translated as CASSLFRGANYGYTF.

This clonotype showed up just a few times. This chain connects TRBV4-3 to TRBJ2-3, with D tentatively TRBD1 or TRBD2 (5 bases each). Looked up from germline, CDR1 is LGHNA and CDR2 is YSLEER. There are 14 residues in the CDR3. Trimming removed 0 bases from V and 2 bases from J, with 6 bases in between. This CDR3 is CASSQDGTTDTQYF. The CDR3 nucleotides read TGCGCCAGCAGCCAAGATGGGACCACAGATACGCAGTATTTT.

The chain links TRBV27 to TRBJ2-7, with 11 bases identical to TRBD1. In germline, CDR1 is MNHEY, CDR2 SMNVEV (reference sequence). The J segment lost 10 bases and the V segment lost 5 bases, leaving 7 bases of the junction unmatched. CDR3 length equals 13 residues. In nucleotides, the CDR3 is TGTGCCAGCAGTCGGGGGACAGGGGGGTTACAGTACTTC. It yields the protein CASSRGTGGLQYF.

The chain employs TRBV7-3 and TRBJ2-5, with D perhaps TRBD1 (6 bases). The V gene lost 5 bases and the J gene lost 3 bases, with 10 bases spanning the gap. CDR1 is SGHTA and CDR2 is FQGTGA in the germline V gene. CDR3 size: 13 residues. The CDR3 protein is CASSRQVEETQYF. CDR3 in DNA: TGTGCCAGCAGCCGACAGGTCGAAGAGACCCAGTACTTC.